This T cell receptor beta chain was captured by sequencing in a study of blood T cell repertoires in COVID-19. Overall study: Samples representing acute and convalescent COVID-19 were sourced from the United States, Italy and Spain. PBMCs, B-cell-depleted T cells, or T cells provided the cDNA or gDNA that made up the material.

The CDR3 length is 13 residues. V lost 1 base and J lost 11, with 14 bases in between. Germline CDR1 and CDR2: PRHDT and FYEKMQ (reference sequence). As processed by the authors: Scientists estimated how many nucleated cells there were by amplifying reference gene primers. Sequencing used immunoSEQ multiplex PCR; TCRdb keeps in-frame clones, though not all of them. The V and J calls and clone size are taken from that table; D and trimming were inferred from the DNA. The sample carries 90,000 to 120,000 clones, approximately 88% recorded once. The J gene is TRBJ1-1, the V gene TRBV13; D might be TRBD1 (5 bases). The TCR sequence derives from a man in his forties or fifties with active or convalescent COVID-19. Sample: peripheral blood. The CDR3 DNA is TGTGCCAGCAGCTTAGCGTCTCAGGGAATTGCTTTCTTT. As protein: CASSLASQGIAFF.